These 27 T cell receptor beta chains were sequenced from one sample in a study of T cells in Graves' hyperthyroidism and ophthalmopathy (dated by TCRdb to about 2019). Library construction relied on multiplex PCR. For sequencing, an Illumina HiSeq 2000 was employed. The TCR beta CDR3 regions were amplified from RNA transcripts. The first round of RT-PCR for the TCR CDR3 was performed with the HTBI primer set and the Qiagen OneStep RT-PCR kit. TCRdb reran the public reads through fastp at Q25 and MiXCR, keeping productive beta chains. Rows are unified per CDR3 protein, each entry keeping the most common DNA and genes. The sample data list hundreds of thousands of distinct CDR3 sequences, and roughly 21% of these were observed just once. The top ten hold roughly 50% of the sample. The sample was blood. The receptors originated from a man aged 40-49 years with Graves' ophthalmopathy.

The chain couples TRBV7-9 to TRBJ1-4, with TRBD1 matching over 8 bases. Trimming cost V 5 bases and J 7 bases; bases outside gene matches: 9. The CDR3 consists of 15 residues. In germline, CDR1 is SEHNR, CDR2 FQNEAQ (reference sequence). The CDR3 nucleotides are TGTGCCAGCAGCGCAGACAGGGGCGCGCGTGAAAAACTGTTTTTT. Amino acid sequence: CASSADRGAREKLFF. The full variable domain, its missing parts supplied by reference TRBV7-9 and TRBJ1-4, is DTGVSQNPRHKITKRGQNVTFRCDPISEHNRLYWYRQTLGQGPEFLTYFQNEAQLEKSRLLSDRFSAERPKGSFSTLEIQRTEQGDSAMYLCASSADRGAREKLFFGSGTQLSVL.

The V and J genes are TRBV6-2 or TRBV6-3 and TRBJ2-5; D might be TRBD2 (6 bases). CDR1 is MNHEY and CDR2 is SVGEGT in the germline V gene. The CDR3 is 16 amino acids. With 2 bases removed from V and 4 bases from J, the gap between germline ends came to 17 bases. The CDR3 protein is CASSYKWGVIIETQYF. The DNA for the CDR3 is TGTGCCAGCAGTTACAAGTGGGGGGTGATAATAGAGACCCAGTACTTC.

This clonotype has more than one count but fewer than ten. This chain connects TRBV5-1 to TRBJ2-3; the D gene is possibly TRBD1 (5 bases). CDR1 and CDR2 (germline): SGHRS, YFSETQ. The CDR3 contains 13 residues. The V and J ends lost 6 bases and 3 bases respectively, with 11 bases between them. The CDR3 region is CASTRRATDTQYF. DNA of the CDR3: TGCGCCAGCACCCGCAGGGCGACAGATACGCAGTATTTT.

This clonotype was seen only a few times. V gene TRBV7-9 combines with J gene TRBJ1-1, with TRBD1 matching 7 bases. V was clipped by 5 bases and J by 7 bases; unmatched bases: 10. The CDR3 runs 14 residues. Germline values: CDR1 SEHNR, CDR2 FQNEAQ (reference sequence). In DNA, the CDR3 is TGTGCCAGCAGCGATGCGGACAGGAGATATGAAGCTTTCTTT. It is translated as CASSDADRRYEAFF.

V gene TRBV7-9 combines with J gene TRBJ1-5; 7 bases are shared with TRBD1. Germline V gene sequence: CDR1 SEHNR, CDR2 FQNEAQ (reference sequence). This CDR3 contains 17 residues. V was clipped by 0 bases and J by 1 base; unmatched bases: 6. The CDR3 DNA reads TGTGCCAGCAGCTTAGCCCCAGGGGGGTTAAGCAATCAGCCCCAGCATTTT. Its protein product is CASSLAPGGLSNQPQHF.

In this sample, this clonotype turned up many times. The genes are TRBV27 and TRBJ2-1; D is unresolved. Germline CDR1 MNHEY, CDR2 SMNVEV (reference sequence). Between the trimmed V and J ends, which lost 0 bases and 5 bases, there was a span of 8 bases. The CDR3 extends over 14 amino acids. The CDR3 here is CASSLSSRDNEQFF. The CDR3 region has the DNA TGTGCCAGCAGTTTATCGAGCCGAGACAATGAGCAGTTCTTC.

This clonotype has a handful of counts. CDR3 residues: CASSDLVPGLAGGSSSYNEQFF. The CDR3 DNA reads as TGTGCCAGCAGTGACCTAGTCCCGGGACTAGCGGGGGGCTCTAGCTCCTACAATGAGCAGTTCTTC. The chain carries TRBV6-1 and TRBJ2-1, with 15 nucleotides matching TRBD2. Per the germline V gene, CDR1 is MNHNS and CDR2 is SASEGT. V gave up 3 bases and J gave up 0 bases; unmatched junction bases: 15. The CDR3 runs to 22 residues.

In this sample, this clonotype turned up a few times. The V gene is TRBV6-1, the J gene TRBJ2-1, with TRBD2 identical over 14 bases. Germline V lookup: CDR1 MNHNS, CDR2 SASEGT. V shed 6 bases and J 9 bases; nucleotides not matched to a gene: 7. The length of the CDR3 is 15 residues. Here the CDR3 reads CASSPTSGRAVEQFF. The CDR3 DNA is TGTGCCAGCAGCCCGACTAGCGGGAGGGCCGTTGAGCAGTTCTTC.

The rearrangement links TRBV27 to TRBJ1-4; 9 positions agree with TRBD1. The CDR3 is made up of 14 amino acids. Germline-derived CDR1 and CDR2 are MNHEY and SMNVEV (reference sequence). After removal of 5 bases from V and 5 bases from J, the junction contained 3 bases not matched to a gene. The CDR3 here is CASSGGQGNEKLFF. The DNA of the CDR3 is TGTGCCAGCAGTGGGGGACAGGGCAATGAAAAACTGTTTTTT.

Here the CDR3 DNA reads TGTGCCAGCAGCTCGCCGCACGGGAGCTCCTACAATGAGCAGTACTTC. Amino acid sequence: CASSSPHGSSYNEQYF. This chain uses TRBV11-2 with TRBJ2-1; TRBD2 might be the D (6 bases). The J call is in doubt because the DNA end fits TRBJ2-7 better. Germline V gives CDR1 SGHAT, CDR2 FQNNGV. There are 16 residues in the CDR3.

This sequence joins TRBV7-6 and TRBJ2-1; no firm D call. The length of the CDR3 is 15 residues. Germline V gives CDR1 SGHVS, CDR2 FNYEAQ. V was shortened by 1 base and J by 0 bases, with 7 bases between the two germline ends. CDR3 protein: CASSLEWHSYNEQFF. The CDR3 DNA reads as TGTGCCAGCAGCTTAGAGTGGCACTCCTACAATGAGCAGTTCTTC. The variable domain in full, completed from reference TRBV7-6 and TRBJ2-1, reads GAGVSQSPRYKVTKRGQDVALRCDPISGHVSLYWYRQALGQGPEFLTYFNYEAQQDKSGLPNDRFSAERPEGSISTLTIQRTEQRDSAMYRCASSLEWHSYNEQFFGPGTRLTVL.

This clonotype was seen ten or more times. This chain joins TRBV13 and TRBJ2-3; 7 bases line up with TRBD1. The ends lost 8 bases at V and 3 bases at J; junction bases unmatched: 2. Germline V lookup: CDR1 PRHDT, CDR2 FYEKMQ (reference sequence). This CDR3 comprises 12 residues. The CDR3 sequence: CASGQATDTQYF. The CDR3 DNA follows: TGTGCCAGCGGACAGGCGACAGATACGCAGTATTTT.

This chain connects TRBV20-1 to TRBJ2-1; D not certain. The germline V gene has CDR1 DFQATT and CDR2 SNEGSKA (reference sequence). The CDR3 is 14 amino acids. Trimming removed 3 bases at V and 1 base at J, with 10 bases between. This chain's CDR3 is CSASGITSYNEQFF. The CDR3 DNA follows: TGCAGTGCTAGTGGGATTACTTCCTACAATGAGCAGTTCTTC.

This clonotype occurred many times. The rearrangement joins TRBV2 to TRBJ2-5; D is unresolved. The V end was cut by 4 bases, the J end by 5 bases, with 5 bases between. Germline V gives CDR1 SNHLY, CDR2 FYNNEI. CDR3 length: 11 amino acids. CDR3 in DNA: TGTGCCAGCAGTGTGTTGGAGACCCAGTACTTC. It yields the protein CASSVLETQYF. The variable domain in full, completed from reference TRBV2 and TRBJ2-5, reads EPEVTQTPSHQVTQMGQEVILRCVPISNHLYFYWYRQILGQKVEFLVSFYNNEISEKSEIFDDQFSVERPDGSNFTLKIRSTKLEDSAMYFCASSVLETQYFGPGTRLLVL.

This clonotype came up a few times. V usage is TRBV10-3 and J usage is TRBJ2-7, with 8 bases fitting TRBD1. Looked up from germline, CDR1 is ENHRY and CDR2 is SYGVKD. This CDR3 region has 14 residues. With V trimmed by 6 bases and J by 7 bases, 11 bases remained unmatched. CDR3 region: CAIRGDRTGREQYF. The CDR3 DNA reads as TGTGCCATCAGGGGGGACAGGACAGGGAGGGAGCAGTACTTC.

This clonotype was recorded a few times. The J gene is TRBJ2-5, the V gene TRBV12-3 or TRBV12-4; D is unresolved. Trimming shortened V by 2 bases and J by 3 bases, and 7 bases separated the two germline ends. The CDR3 is 13 residues long. The CDR3 nucleotides are TGTGCCAGCAGTTTATTAGTTGAAGAGACCCAGTACTTC. The encoded protein is CASSLLVEETQYF.

To note about this clonotype: The junction and the germline gene differ at one end; a read error may be behind it. The rearrangement links TRBV7-9 to TRBJ2-3; 11 nucleotides line up with TRBD2. CDR3 length: 16 amino acids. Germline CDR1 is SEHNR and CDR2 is FQNEAQ (reference sequence). This CDR3 reads CASSKTSGAYTNTQYF. The CDR3 DNA sequence: TGTGCCAGCAGCAAGACTAGCGGGGCCTACACAAATACGCAGTATTTT.

For the CDR3, the DNA is TGTGCCAGCAGTGTATTAGTAGCGGAACCCAAAGAGACCCAGTACTTC. This codes for CASSVLVAEPKETQYF. This chain uses TRBV28 with TRBJ2-5; a possible D gene is TRBD2 (6 bases). V was clipped by 5 bases and J by 3 bases, with 19 bases between them. CDR3 length: 16 amino acids. CDR1 is MDHEN and CDR2 is SYDVKM in the germline V gene.

The J gene is TRBJ2-6, the V gene TRBV6-2 or TRBV6-3, with D unclear. V was cut by 7 bases and J by 11 bases, with 12 bases left in between. Germline CDR1 and CDR2: MNHEY and SVGEGT. The CDR3 loop spans 12 amino acids. The CDR3 reads CASNYISDVLTF. The CDR3 coding sequence is TGTGCCAGCAACTACATTTCCGACGTCCTGACTTTC.

The V gene is TRBV7-9, the J gene TRBJ2-1, with D possibly TRBD2 on 6 matching bases. The CDR3 runs 13 residues. Germline V gene data show CDR1 as SEHNR and CDR2 as FQNEAQ (reference sequence). V lost 5 bases to trimming and J lost 6 bases, with 11 bases between them. The CDR3 nucleotides read TGTGCCAGCAGCACCGGGACTCGCAATGAGCAGTTCTTC. Amino acid sequence: CASSTGTRNEQFF. The full variable domain, in which reference TRBV7-9 and TRBJ2-1 provide the parts outside the CDR3, is DTGVSQNPRHKITKRGQNVTFRCDPISEHNRLYWYRQTLGQGPEFLTYFQNEAQLEKSRLLSDRFSAERPKGSFSTLEIQRTEQGDSAMYLCASSTGTRNEQFFGPGTRLTVL.

The V gene is TRBV20-1, the J gene TRBJ1-1, with 11 bases identical to TRBD1. This CDR3 has 14 residues. Germline values: CDR1 DFQATT, CDR2 SNEGSKA (reference sequence). The junction had 5 bases not matched to a gene; V was cut back by 8 bases and J by 0 bases. CDR3 nucleotide sequence: TGCAGTTCTCGGACAGGGGGCTTGAACACTGAAGCTTTCTTT. This sequence encodes CSSRTGGLNTEAFF.

This clonotype was detected ten times or more. The chain couples TRBV11-1 to TRBJ2-1, with D perhaps matching TRBD1 (6 bases). CDR1 is SGHAT and CDR2 is FQDESV in the germline V gene (reference sequence). The length of the CDR3 is 12 residues. V shed 1 base and J shed 13 bases, with 11 bases lying between them. CDR3: CASSLGGQIQFF. As DNA, the CDR3 is TGTGCCAGCAGCTTAGGGGGGCAGATACAGTTCTTC.

This chain uses TRBV28 with TRBJ1-5; no clear D. Germline V gene data show CDR1 as MDHEN and CDR2 as SYDVKM. With 3 bases removed from V and 6 bases from J, the gap between germline ends came to 6 bases. The CDR3 runs to 12 residues. The DNA of the CDR3 is TGTGCCAGCAGTTTTGGGTTTCAGCCCCAGCATTTT. This encodes CASSFGFQPQHF.

This clonotype was counted many times. The chain is built from TRBV12-3 or TRBV12-4 and TRBJ2-1, with 15 bases identical to TRBD2. The V gene end was trimmed by 5 bases and the J gene end by 8 bases; junction bases not matched to a gene: 4. The CDR3 runs to 15 residues. CDR3 DNA: TGTGCCAGCAGTCCCTGGACTAGCGGGGGGGATGAGCAGTTCTTC. It specifies CASSPWTSGGDEQFF.

Turning to this clonotype: Germline and junction disagree at one end, which may indicate a read error. The chain links TRBV30 to TRBJ2-7; D possibly corresponds to TRBD2 (6 bases). Germline CDR1 and CDR2: GTSNPN and SVGIG (reference sequence). This CDR3 comprises 15 residues. Here the CDR3 reads CAARTASVPSSEQYF. CDR3 nucleotides: TGTGCTGCCCGGACTGCTAGCGTCCCTTCCTCCGAGCAGTACTTC.

This clonotype was seen repeatedly, ten times or more. The chain is built from TRBV28 and TRBJ1-2, with 7 bases aligning to TRBD1. Germline-derived CDR1 and CDR2 are MDHEN and SYDVKM. V was pared by 4 bases and J by 5 bases, with 7 bases of the junction left unmatched. This CDR3 spans 14 amino acids. The CDR3 sequence is CASSWEGAWYGYTF. DNA of the CDR3: TGTGCCAGCAGTTGGGAGGGGGCATGGTATGGCTACACCTTC.

The chain recombines TRBV12-3 or TRBV12-4 with TRBJ1-1; the D gene is possibly TRBD1 (5 bases). Trimming pared 6 bases from V and 0 bases from J, leaving 17 bases between. CDR3 length: 16 amino acids. The CDR3 sequence is CASRGPERGMNTEAFF. Written as DNA, the CDR3 is TGTGCCAGCAGGGGACCGGAGCGCGGCATGAACACTGAAGCTTTCTTT.